This T cell receptor (beta chain) appears in the sequencing data of a study of CD8+ T cells in alopecia areata. Treatment described: oral pan-JAK inhibitor, 5-10 mg twice daily. After isolation, RNA underwent reverse transcription to generate cDNA as the sequencing template. Measured with immunoSEQ multiplex PCR; TCRdb has only the in-frame clones, and not every one. The data show 190,000 or so clones, about 60% seen once. The CDR3 covers 13 residues. Per the germline V gene, CDR1 is LNHDA and CDR2 is SQIVND (reference sequence). V gave up 10 bases and J gave up 6 bases, with 15 bases separating them.

The source was CD8+ T cells sorted from blood, collected at week 24, from a patient treated with tofacitinib. The V call is TRBV19, the J call TRBJ1-4, with D possibly matching TRBD1 (5 bases). This receptor was identified in a human donor with alopecia areata. The CDR3, as DNA: TGTGCCACCTCTTTGTGGGGGGATGAAAAACTGTTTTTT. It translates to CATSLWGDEKLFF. Supplemented by reference TRBV19 and TRBJ1-4, the full variable domain reads DGGITQSPKYLFRKEGQNVTLSCEQNLNHDAMYWYRQDPGQGLRLIYYSQIVNDFQKGDIAEGYSVSREKKESFPLTVTSAQKNPTAFYLCATSLWGDEKLFFGSGTQLSVL.